The rows below give T cell receptor beta chains drawn from one sample of a study of T cells in Graves' hyperthyroidism and ophthalmopathy. TCRdb re-analysed the multiplex PCR reads in MiXCR, keeping a single row per CDR3 protein. The sample records roughly 290,000 distinct CDR3 sequences, roughly an eighth being singletons. The source material was blood. These receptors were obtained from a middle-aged woman with Graves' hyperthyroidism. Both conserved end residues are trimmed from each CDR3. D genes are given only for firm matches. Rows give clone size only sometimes, using once, few, many, or a class for an expanded clone.

abundance: many
v_gene: TRBV6-6
d_gene: .
j_gene: TRBJ2-5
CDR3aa: ASSYRDSQETQY

abundance: few
v_gene: TRBV14
d_gene: .
j_gene: TRBJ2-7
CDR3aa: ASSQVYGMEQY

abundance: .
v_gene: TRBV19
d_gene: TRBD1
j_gene: TRBJ2-7
CDR3aa: ASSRGFYEQY

abundance: .
v_gene: TRBV5-1
d_gene: .
j_gene: TRBJ1-5
CDR3aa: ASSLGQGFNQPQH

abundance: many
v_gene: TRBV3-1
d_gene: .
j_gene: TRBJ1-1
CDR3aa: ASSHSTEAF

abundance: many
v_gene: TRBV27
d_gene: .
j_gene: TRBJ1-4
CDR3aa: ASSLFGVGEKLF

abundance: many
v_gene: TRBV6-1
d_gene: .
j_gene: TRBJ2-3
CDR3aa: ASRQEGSGRDTQY

abundance: many
v_gene: TRBV30
d_gene: TRBD2
j_gene: TRBJ2-1
CDR3aa: AWETSESSYNEQF

abundance: .
v_gene: TRBV6-1
d_gene: TRBD1
j_gene: TRBJ1-3
CDR3aa: ASSKRGQVTGNTIY

abundance: many
v_gene: TRBV6-2/TRBV6-3
d_gene: TRBD1
j_gene: TRBJ2-7
CDR3aa: ASRGGQGTYEQY

abundance: many
v_gene: TRBV12-3/TRBV12-4
d_gene: .
j_gene: TRBJ2-2
CDR3aa: ASSPRLTGELF

abundance: .
v_gene: TRBV20-1
d_gene: .
j_gene: TRBJ2-3
CDR3aa: SARGGGPRSTDTQY

abundance: many
v_gene: TRBV6-1
d_gene: TRBD2
j_gene: TRBJ2-7
CDR3aa: ASKRTGTSGSYEQY

abundance: many
v_gene: TRBV7-2
d_gene: .
j_gene: TRBJ2-7
CDR3aa: ASSLGLEYYEQY

abundance: many
v_gene: TRBV6-1
d_gene: .
j_gene: TRBJ1-1
CDR3aa: ASSKDGYTEAF

abundance: many
v_gene: TRBV11-2
d_gene: TRBD2
j_gene: TRBJ2-7
CDR3aa: ASSLEPSGRSEQY

abundance: few
v_gene: TRBV24-1
d_gene: .
j_gene: TRBJ2-5
CDR3aa: ATADPAGTQETQY

abundance: many
v_gene: TRBV6-1
d_gene: TRBD1
j_gene: TRBJ2-7
CDR3aa: ASRVPGQGSYEQY

abundance: few
v_gene: TRBV5-1
d_gene: .
j_gene: TRBJ2-7
CDR3aa: ASRLGVFSYEQY

abundance: few
v_gene: TRBV28
d_gene: .
j_gene: TRBJ2-7
CDR3aa: ASSFRHYNYEQY

abundance: .
v_gene: TRBV9
d_gene: .
j_gene: TRBJ2-3
CDR3aa: ASSTGFLDTQY

abundance: few
v_gene: TRBV3-1
d_gene: .
j_gene: TRBJ2-2
CDR3aa: ASSQEGRRDTGELF

abundance: many
v_gene: TRBV20-1
d_gene: TRBD2
j_gene: TRBJ2-1
CDR3aa: SAPGTSFIYEQF

abundance: many
v_gene: TRBV18
d_gene: TRBD2
j_gene: TRBJ2-1
CDR3aa: ASSPESGSGDEQF

abundance: .
v_gene: TRBV10-3
d_gene: .
j_gene: TRBJ2-4
CDR3aa: AISEDRYIQY

abundance: few
v_gene: TRBV5-1
d_gene: .
j_gene: TRBJ1-1
CDR3aa: ASSGRQGEGEAF

abundance: .
v_gene: TRBV14
d_gene: TRBD1
j_gene: TRBJ2-7
CDR3aa: ASSQATGYFYEQY

abundance: .
v_gene: TRBV7-9
d_gene: .
j_gene: TRBJ2-1
CDR3aa: ASSFPSQEGHDFEQF

abundance: many
v_gene: TRBV7-2
d_gene: .
j_gene: TRBJ2-3
CDR3aa: ASSLSGWARTDTQY

abundance: many
v_gene: TRBV2
d_gene: TRBD1
j_gene: TRBJ2-5
CDR3aa: ASNSGTGKETQY

abundance: many
v_gene: TRBV6-1
d_gene: .
j_gene: TRBJ1-4
CDR3aa: ASTKQGSNEKLF

abundance: few
v_gene: TRBV7-7
d_gene: TRBD1
j_gene: TRBJ2-5
CDR3aa: ASSAELTGARGTQY

abundance: many
v_gene: TRBV27
d_gene: .
j_gene: TRBJ1-2
CDR3aa: ASSTGGYYGYT

abundance: .
v_gene: TRBV20-1
d_gene: .
j_gene: TRBJ1-1
CDR3aa: SARAPQGTNTEAF

abundance: .
v_gene: TRBV27
d_gene: TRBD1
j_gene: TRBJ2-7
CDR3aa: ASSFSAGGYEQY

abundance: .
v_gene: TRBV7-2
d_gene: .
j_gene: TRBJ2-5
CDR3aa: ASSAARGETQY

abundance: .
v_gene: TRBV6-1
d_gene: TRBD2
j_gene: TRBJ2-6
CDR3aa: ASSHLGLAGSSGANVLT

abundance: many
v_gene: TRBV9
d_gene: TRBD2
j_gene: TRBJ2-1
CDR3aa: ASSPTSAAYEQF

abundance: few
v_gene: TRBV20-1
d_gene: .
j_gene: TRBJ1-4
CDR3aa: SAGGLSTRNEKLF

abundance: many
v_gene: TRBV15
d_gene: TRBD1
j_gene: TRBJ1-1
CDR3aa: ATSRDSYRGRGTEAF

abundance: many
v_gene: TRBV28
d_gene: .
j_gene: TRBJ1-2
CDR3aa: ASSELDNYGYT

abundance: .
v_gene: TRBV6-2/TRBV6-3
d_gene: TRBD1
j_gene: TRBJ2-7
CDR3aa: ASGPGQGIREQY

abundance: many
v_gene: TRBV18
d_gene: .
j_gene: TRBJ2-5
CDR3aa: ASSPQGRETQY

abundance: few
v_gene: TRBV5-4
d_gene: .
j_gene: TRBJ1-1
CDR3aa: ASSAGVYTEAF

abundance: many
v_gene: TRBV3-1
d_gene: .
j_gene: TRBJ1-4
CDR3aa: ASSQDQRGPREKLF

abundance: .
v_gene: TRBV29-1
d_gene: TRBD2
j_gene: TRBJ2-2
CDR3aa: SVERAGGPNTGELF

abundance: many
v_gene: TRBV28
d_gene: TRBD2
j_gene: TRBJ2-1
CDR3aa: ASSPGTSRNNEQF

abundance: many
v_gene: TRBV19
d_gene: .
j_gene: TRBJ1-5
CDR3aa: ASSIQGSRNQPQH

abundance: many
v_gene: TRBV12-3/TRBV12-4
d_gene: .
j_gene: TRBJ2-3
CDR3aa: ASSFTAGDTQY

abundance: few
v_gene: TRBV29-1
d_gene: TRBD1
j_gene: TRBJ1-4
CDR3aa: SVLGPRTGGGLF

abundance: few
v_gene: TRBV7-9
d_gene: .
j_gene: TRBJ1-3
CDR3aa: ASSPRVSGNTIY

abundance: many
v_gene: TRBV20-1
d_gene: TRBD2
j_gene: TRBJ2-7
CDR3aa: SARAGGVDEQY

abundance: many
v_gene: TRBV6-1
d_gene: .
j_gene: TRBJ2-3
CDR3aa: ASSKGFTDTQY

abundance: many
v_gene: TRBV28
d_gene: TRBD2
j_gene: TRBJ2-1
CDR3aa: ASSFPLAGSNEQF

abundance: many
v_gene: TRBV3-1
d_gene: TRBD1
j_gene: TRBJ1-5
CDR3aa: ASSPGTGDRAQH

abundance: many
v_gene: TRBV5-8
d_gene: TRBD1
j_gene: TRBJ2-3
CDR3aa: ASSLHDRVQY

abundance: .
v_gene: TRBV6-5
d_gene: TRBD1
j_gene: TRBJ1-5
CDR3aa: ANRGRGGSSNQPQH

abundance: many
v_gene: TRBV12-3/TRBV12-4
d_gene: TRBD1
j_gene: TRBJ1-2
CDR3aa: ASSGTGNYGYT